The next 6 T cell receptor beta chains were all read from a single sample in a study of fetal regulatory T cell absence and autoimmunity. TCRdb's table, derived via immunoSEQ multiplex PCR, lists solely in-frame clones and lacks some. The sample lists some 87,000 clones, about two thirds seen once, with roughly 2% in the top ten. The sequencing sample was made of pancreas tissue. These receptors came from a male donor with IPEX syndrome.

With respect to this clone: The sample has other DNA sequences that encode this CDR3 too. The chain uses TRBV29-1 and TRBJ2-7, with D perhaps TRBD1 (6 bases). The germline V gene has CDR1 SQVTM and CDR2 ANQGSEA. With 3 bases removed from V and 0 bases from J, the gap between germline ends came to 6 bases. This CDR3 is built from 12 residues. The CDR3 sequence: CSVEDSSYEQYF. The CDR3 DNA reads TGCAGCGTTGAGGACAGCTCCTACGAGCAGTACTTC.

The chain links TRBV5-1 to TRBJ2-1; a possible D gene is TRBD1 (5 bases). Germline V gene lookup returns CDR1 SGHRS and CDR2 YFSETQ. The CDR3 runs to 14 residues. With 0 bases removed from V and 8 bases from J, the gap between germline ends came to 12 bases. In nucleotides, the CDR3 is TGCGCCAGCAGCTTGGCCAGCAGGGCAGATGAGCAGTTCTTC. Protein sequence: CASSLASRADEQFF.

The rearrangement links TRBV10-2 to TRBJ2-1, with D possibly matching TRBD1 (5 bases). The germline gives CDR1 WSHSY, CDR2 SAAADI. This CDR3 region has 12 residues. V lost 6 bases, J lost 4 bases, and 7 bases lay in between. The CDR3, as DNA: TGCGCCAGCAGACAGGTTTACAATGAGCAGTTCTTC. Protein: CASRQVYNEQFF.

This chain connects TRBV10-3 to TRBJ2-3; 9 bases line up with TRBD1. CDR1 and CDR2 (germline): ENHRY, SYGVKD. The V and J ends lost 4 bases and 4 bases, in that order; junction bases with no gene match: 3. This CDR3 region has 14 residues. This CDR3 is CAISAGQGPDTQYF. The CDR3 region has the DNA TGTGCCATCAGTGCGGGACAGGGACCAGATACGCAGTATTTT.

The V gene is TRBV5-6, the J gene TRBJ1-2, with D maybe TRBD1 (6 bases). V was trimmed by 2 bases and J by 7 bases, leaving 15 bases between them. The CDR3 runs to 14 residues. Germline loops: CDR1 SGHDT, CDR2 YYEEEE. The CDR3 bases are TGTGCCAGCAGCTTCTTAAAGGGGGTTTTTGGCTACACCTTC. It is translated as CASSFLKGVFGYTF. Full variable domain (outside the CDR3, taken from reference TRBV5-6 and TRBJ1-2): DAGVTQSPTHLIKTRGQQVTLRCSPKSGHDTVSWYQQALGQGPQFIFQYYEEEERQRGNFPDRFSGHQFPNYSSELNVNALLLGDSALYLCASSFLKGVFGYTFGSGTRLTVV.

The chain uses TRBV13 and TRBJ2-3; 10 nucleotides match TRBD2. The CDR3 has 16 amino acids. Germline CDR1 reads PRHDT; CDR2 reads FYEKMQ (reference sequence). J was trimmed by 6 bases and V by 0 bases; bases with no gene match: 6. CDR3 protein: CASSLGLAGRGDTQYF. For the CDR3, the DNA is TGTGCCAGCAGCTTAGGACTAGCGGGGAGAGGTGATACGCAGTATTTT.